This TCR beta chain originates from a study of T-cell reconstitution after alpha-beta-depleted transplantation in children. This clonotype was counted at least ten times. Construction of the TCRbeta library involved unique molecular identifiers. TCRdb re-called the PCR reads with MiXCR, one entry per CDR3 protein. Counted here are some 490,000 distinct CDR3 sequences, approximately 13% occurring once; the ten biggest clones make up around 6%. The germline V gene has CDR1 MNHEY and CDR2 SMNVEV (reference sequence). V lost 4 bases to trimming and J lost 12 bases, with 13 bases between them. This CDR3 spans 12 amino acids.

The chain recombines TRBV27 with TRBJ2-1; D unresolved. The sequence was obtained from a human donor who donated a stem cell graft to a child with combined immunodeficiency. Specimen: PBMCs from the stem cell graft donor, collected from the stem cell graft. DNA of the CDR3: TGTGCCAGCAGTTCCGAAGGGTGGGTGCAGTTCTTC. Its protein product is CASSSEGWVQFF.